This T cell receptor (beta chain) was documented in a study of blood T cell repertoires in COVID-19. This clone has just one count. Produced via immunoSEQ multiplex PCR; TCRdb's table is partial and in-frame only. This table has about 120,000 clones, 90% appearing once. The CDR3 extends over 16 amino acids. Germline V gene data show CDR1 as SGHRS and CDR2 as YFSETQ. With 4 bases removed from V and 1 base from J, the gap between germline ends came to 14 bases. The V call is TRBV5-1, the J call TRBJ1-4, with D unresolved. The specimen sequenced was peripheral blood. The sequence was obtained from a woman aged 55 to 70 with COVID-19, enrolled during active disease. For the CDR3, the DNA is TGCGCCAGCAGCCCGACCGCGGGGTTAACTAATGAAAAACTGTTTTTT. It specifies CASSPTAGLTNEKLFF.